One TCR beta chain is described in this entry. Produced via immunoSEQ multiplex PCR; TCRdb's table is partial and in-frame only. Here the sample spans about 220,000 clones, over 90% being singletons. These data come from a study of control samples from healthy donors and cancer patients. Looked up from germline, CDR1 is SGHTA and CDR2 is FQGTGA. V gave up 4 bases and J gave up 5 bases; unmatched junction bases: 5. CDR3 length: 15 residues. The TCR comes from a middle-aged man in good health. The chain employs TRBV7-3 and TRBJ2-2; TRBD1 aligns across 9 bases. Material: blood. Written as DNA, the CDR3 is TGTGCCAGCAGCTCCCCGGGACAGGGAACCGGGGAGCTGTTTTTT. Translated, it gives CASSSPGQGTGELFF.